This TCR beta chain was profiled in a study of early T cells in non-severe SARS-CoV-2 infection. At least ten counts were recorded for this clonotype. The TCR library protocol was used to attach unique molecular identifiers. These identifiers were attached to individual cDNA molecules. In TCRdb, the 5' RACE reads were re-called with MiXCR into one record per CDR3 protein. Here the sample spans some 80,000 distinct CDR3 sequences, around 9.3% being singletons. Sequencing was performed on whole blood, taken at baseline. The source of this sequence is an adult who was a healthcare worker with PCR-confirmed SARS-CoV-2 infection or an uninfected control (not recorded which).

CDR3 in DNA: TGTGCCAGCAGCGGTAGCGGGAGTCCCCCCTACAATGAGCAGTTCTTC. This codes for CASSGSGSPPYNEQFF. This sequence joins TRBV7-9 and TRBJ2-1, with 9 nucleotides matching TRBD2. The CDR3 loop spans 16 amino acids. Germline CDR1 SEHNR, CDR2 FQNEAQ (reference sequence). Germline trimming cut 5 bases from V and 2 bases from J; bases unmatched to any gene: 7. The full variable domain, its missing parts supplied by reference TRBV7-9 and TRBJ2-1, is DTGVSQNPRHKITKRGQNVTFRCDPISEHNRLYWYRQTLGQGPEFLTYFQNEAQLEKSRLLSDRFSAERPKGSFSTLEIQRTEQGDSAMYLCASSGSGSPPYNEQFFGPGTRLTVL.